These 10 T cell receptor beta chains share one sample of origin, sequenced in a study of Ad26.COV2.S vaccination and SARS-CoV-2 variants. Only in-frame clones appear in the TCRdb table, and some are missing; sequencing was by immunoSEQ multiplex PCR. The table lists roughly 680,000 clones, roughly 90% of them singletons, with roughly 1.5% in the top ten. Treatment meaning: about 20 received Ad26.COV2.S at low or high dose, single or two shots; about five received placebo; per-sample allocation not given. Following the first vaccine or placebo injection, samples were taken on day 63. The sequencing here drew on peripheral blood, taken in a trial of Ad26.COV2.S vaccine versus placebo. Receptors were obtained from a person between 18 and 65 years old who received the Ad26.COV2.S COVID-19 vaccine or a placebo.

V gene TRBV6-5 combines with J gene TRBJ1-2; 9 bases line up with TRBD1. Germline CDR1 reads MNHEY; CDR2 reads SVGAGI. CDR3 length: 14 amino acids. V shed 0 bases, J shed 6 bases, and the junction held 2 bases outside the gene matches. The CDR3 DNA sequence: TGTGCCAGCAGTTACTCACAGGGGGCTGATGGCTACACCTTC. Translating gives CASSYSQGADGYTF.

V and J are TRBV5-1 and TRBJ1-1; possible D gene TRBD1, 5 bases. CDR1 SGHRS and CDR2 YFSETQ come from the germline V gene. The V gene lost 0 bases and the J gene lost 0 bases, with 15 bases spanning the gap. This CDR3 comprises 17 residues. This CDR3 is CASSLGGGLRVNTEAFF. Here the CDR3 DNA reads TGCGCCAGCAGCTTGGGGGGCGGATTAAGGGTGAACACTGAAGCTTTCTTT.

V is TRBV19 and J is TRBJ1-1, with D maybe TRBD1 (5 bases). There are 13 residues in the CDR3. The V and J ends lost 3 bases and 3 bases respectively, with 8 bases between them. CDR1 LNHDA and CDR2 SQIVND come from the germline V gene (reference sequence). The CDR3 nucleotides are TGTGCCAGTAGTATGGTCAGGGACACTGAAGCTTTCTTT. Its protein is CASSMVRDTEAFF.

The chain recombines TRBV28 with TRBJ1-2; a possible D gene is TRBD1 (6 bases). This CDR3 is built from 14 residues. Germline CDR1 and CDR2: MDHEN and SYDVKM. V shed 5 bases and J shed 3 bases, with 13 bases lying between them. CDR3 nucleotide sequence: TGTGCCAGCAGTCCGACAGGTTACCACTATGGCTACACCTTC. This encodes CASSPTGYHYGYTF.

The chain has TRBV18 and TRBJ2-1, with D hard to call. Trimming pared 3 bases from V and 6 bases from J, leaving 9 bases between. The CDR3 runs to 13 residues. CDR1 KGHSH and CDR2 LQKENI come from the germline V gene. CDR3 protein: CASSPRSINEQFF. The CDR3 coding sequence is TGTGCCAGCTCACCTCGGAGTATCAATGAGCAGTTCTTC.

This chain uses TRBV7-2 with TRBJ1-3; D is uncertain. Trimming took 6 bases from V and 6 from J, leaving 18 bases between them. Germline lookup yields CDR1 SGHTA and CDR2 FQGNSA. This CDR3 has 15 amino acids. The CDR3 nucleotides read TGTGCCAGCAGTCACCCCTCCCTGGCGGAAAACACCATATATTTT. It codes for CASSHPSLAENTIYF.

The rearrangement joins TRBV30 to TRBJ1-2; TRBD1 is a possible D gene (5 bases). This CDR3 has 13 residues. The germline V and J ends were trimmed by 0 bases and 6 bases, with 11 bases remaining between them. Looked up from germline, CDR1 is GTSNPN and CDR2 is SVGIG (reference sequence). CDR3 DNA sequence: TGTGCCTGGAGTGTAGTCCCGGGGGATGGCTACACCTTC. It yields the protein CAWSVVPGDGYTF.

This chain joins TRBV18 and TRBJ1-1, with a tentative D call TRBD1 (6 bases). CDR1 is KGHSH, CDR2 LQKENI, per germline. Trimming pared 3 bases from V and 6 bases from J, leaving 17 bases between. The CDR3 is made up of 15 amino acids. CDR3: CASSPLRGAAAEAFF. CDR3 DNA sequence: TGTGCCAGCTCACCCCTCAGGGGCGCGGCCGCTGAAGCTTTCTTT.

The chain employs TRBV24-1 and TRBJ2-3, with D possibly TRBD1 on 6 matching bases. The CDR3 has 15 amino acids. The V gene lost 4 bases and the J gene lost 1 base, with 11 bases spanning the gap. The germline gives CDR1 KGHDR, CDR2 SFDVKD. The CDR3 region is CATSDTGSGTDTQYF. The CDR3, as DNA: TGTGCCACCAGTGACACAGGGTCTGGCACAGATACGCAGTATTTT.

The chain combines TRBV14 with TRBJ2-7; D might be TRBD1 or TRBD2, each matching 6 bases. Germline loops: CDR1 SGHDN, CDR2 FVKESK. The V end was cut by 4 bases, the J end by 0 bases, with 13 bases between. CDR3 length equals 15 residues. The CDR3 sequence: CASSPIGGRSYEQYF. As DNA, the CDR3 is TGTGCCAGCAGCCCTATCGGGGGCCGCTCCTACGAGCAGTACTTC.